Listed below are T cell receptor beta chains from one sample, sequenced in a study of CD8 T cell repertoires and HIV-1 epitope variants. The repertoire was sequenced with immunoSEQ multiplex PCR; TCRdb's copy has only in-frame clones and lacks some. The table shows about 5,000 clones, with roughly 64% occurring only once. These receptors have no known antigen. The sample taken for sequencing was cultured CD8+ T cells derived from PBMCs. These receptors originate from a male donor with HIV. CDR3s leave out the opening cysteine and the closing phenylalanine or tryptophan.

TRBV6-5,TRBJ2-5,13,ASSLVDRGQETQY
TRBV28,TRBJ2-7,13,ASTLGLAEVGEQY
TRBV6-5,TRBJ2-5,9,ASRDKETQY
TRBV27,TRBJ2-1,13,ASSLEGTGYNEQF
TRBV2,TRBJ1-3,11,ASSRGSGNTIY
TRBV4-1,TRBJ2-7,11,ASSRILDYEQY
TRBV4-1,TRBJ2-7,13,ASSQAADRRYEQY
TRBV28,TRBJ1-2,11,ASSSPLNYGYT
TRBV28,TRBJ2-7,14,ASSSNQGTYSYEQY
TRBV4-3,TRBJ2-2,13,ASSQGGEETGELF
TRBV5-5,TRBJ2-3,14,ASSLGSSGSTDTQY
TRBV9,TRBJ2-1,11,ASSVVAANEQF
TRBV5-4,TRBJ1-1,12,ASSLTAFNTEAF
TRBV7-6,TRBJ1-1,12,ASSSGQGNTEAF
TRBV29-1,TRBJ1-4,12,SVGGGPTNEKLF
TRBV6-5,TRBJ2-7,12,ASRDGTSAYEQY
TRBV28,TRBJ1-5,11,ASSFSSNQPQH
TRBV6-5,TRBJ2-1,12,ASSYSTGGNEQF
TRBV6-5,TRBJ2-7,11,ASSPRQSYEQY
TRBV6-5,TRBJ2-7,13,ASSLNPGPSYEQY
TRBV7-7,TRBJ2-2,15,ASSPPSGTFNTGELF
TRBV19,TRBJ1-6,11,ASSDRGNSPLH
TRBV5-1,TRBJ1-1,12,ASSFGWENTEAF
TRBV28,TRBJ1-1,14,ASSLYRLGLNTEAF
TRBV28,TRBJ2-3,14,ASSFPNLKGTDTQY
TRBV7-6,TRBJ2-2,12,ASKPAAYTGELF
TRBV5-6,TRBJ2-5,12,ASSFLTPQETQY
TRBV7-9,TRBJ2-2,12,ASSWTPSTGELF
TRBV6-5,TRBJ2-2,13,ASSPPTSGAGELF